These T cell receptor beta chains were read from a single sample in a study of T-cell memory formation after mild COVID-19. TCRdb redid the calling of the 5' RACE reads with MiXCR, one entry per CDR3 protein. The sample has 300,000 to 400,000 distinct CDR3 sequences; more than 15% are singletons. Source material: PBMCs or a T cell subset sorted from them (not recorded which). Every receptor here comes from a man younger than 35 who had mild COVID-19 (a few samples of this study predate the infection). Cell type and time point are not known. Both conserved end residues are part of each CDR3. Fields, in order: D gene, V gene, clone size, J gene, CDR3 length, CDR3 protein, CDR3 DNA. The D gene is left open where the match is weak. For some rows the clone size is stated as once, few or many, or as a class when expanded; others skip it.

d_gene: .; v_gene: TRBV6-5; abundance: .; j_gene: TRBJ1-6; len: 11; CDR3aa: CASSYRGALHF; CDR3nt: TGTGCCAGCAGTTACCGAGGGGCCCTCCACTTT
d_gene: TRBD1; v_gene: TRBV5-1; abundance: few; j_gene: TRBJ2-7; len: 13; CDR3aa: CASGPGTVYEQYF; CDR3nt: TGCGCCAGCGGGCCCGGGACAGTCTACGAGCAGTACTTC
d_gene: TRBD2; v_gene: TRBV7-2; abundance: .; j_gene: TRBJ2-1; len: 14; CDR3aa: CASSPLRGGNEQFF; CDR3nt: TGTGCCAGCAGCCCCCTGCGGGGGGGCAATGAGCAGTTCTTC
d_gene: .; v_gene: TRBV11-2; abundance: few; j_gene: TRBJ2-3; len: 13; CDR3aa: CASRDQGADTQYF; CDR3nt: TGTGCCAGCAGAGATCAGGGTGCAGATACGCAGTATTTT
d_gene: TRBD2; v_gene: TRBV5-1; abundance: many; j_gene: TRBJ2-5; len: 15; CDR3aa: CASSLSSSGQETQYF; CDR3nt: TGCGCCAGCAGCTTGAGCTCTAGCGGACAAGAGACCCAGTACTTC
d_gene: .; v_gene: TRBV6-2/TRBV6-3; abundance: many; j_gene: TRBJ2-5; len: 14; CDR3aa: CATTIDRDQETQYF; CDR3nt: TGTGCCACTACCATCGATAGGGATCAAGAGACCCAGTACTTC
d_gene: .; v_gene: TRBV6-6; abundance: few; j_gene: TRBJ1-2; len: 16; CDR3aa: CASSYSIGGANYGYTF; CDR3nt: TGTGCCAGCAGTTACTCGATCGGCGGAGCTAACTATGGCTACACCTTC
d_gene: .; v_gene: TRBV30; abundance: many; j_gene: TRBJ2-2; len: 15; CDR3aa: CAWSRRGRRTGELFF; CDR3nt: TGTGCCTGGAGTCGGCGGGGGCGAAGAACCGGGGAGCTGTTTTTT
d_gene: .; v_gene: TRBV6-2/TRBV6-3; abundance: .; j_gene: TRBJ1-5; len: 16; CDR3aa: CASTQTPGRNNQPQHF; CDR3nt: TGTGCCAGCACCCAAACTCCGGGACGGAACAATCAGCCCCAGCATTTT
d_gene: .; v_gene: TRBV18; abundance: .; j_gene: TRBJ1-1; len: 13; CDR3aa: CASSQWGSTEAFF; CDR3nt: TGTGCCAGCTCACAGTGGGGGTCCACTGAAGCTTTCTTT
d_gene: TRBD1; v_gene: TRBV2; abundance: .; j_gene: TRBJ1-2; len: 14; CDR3aa: CASKREQGNYGYTF; CDR3nt: TGTGCCAGCAAAAGGGAACAGGGGAATTACGGCTACACCTTC
d_gene: .; v_gene: TRBV7-9; abundance: few; j_gene: TRBJ2-4; len: 12; CDR3aa: CASSLDGLIQYF; CDR3nt: TGTGCCAGCAGCTTAGACGGGCTCATTCAGTACTTC
d_gene: .; v_gene: TRBV15; abundance: few; j_gene: TRBJ2-1; len: 16; CDR3aa: CATSSRGDGGNNEQFF; CDR3nt: TGTGCCACCAGCAGCCGGGGGGATGGGGGCAACAATGAGCAGTTCTTC
d_gene: .; v_gene: TRBV6-2/TRBV6-3; abundance: many; j_gene: TRBJ2-1; len: 13; CDR3aa: CASSYQEYNEQFF; CDR3nt: TGTGCCAGCAGTTACCAGGAATACAATGAGCAGTTCTTC
d_gene: TRBD1; v_gene: TRBV9; abundance: .; j_gene: TRBJ1-2; len: 14; CDR3aa: CASSVQGDRGGYTF; CDR3nt: TGTGCCAGCAGCGTACAGGGGGATCGTGGTGGCTACACCTTC
d_gene: .; v_gene: TRBV7-2; abundance: few; j_gene: TRBJ1-1; len: 12; CDR3aa: CASSLEAAEAFF; CDR3nt: TGTGCCAGCAGCTTAGAAGCCGCTGAAGCTTTCTTT
d_gene: .; v_gene: TRBV5-1; abundance: .; j_gene: TRBJ1-1; len: 14; CDR3aa: CASSPTLGNTEAFF; CDR3nt: TGCGCCAGCAGCCCGACCCTCGGGAACACTGAAGCTTTCTTT
d_gene: .; v_gene: TRBV7-8; abundance: few; j_gene: TRBJ2-7; len: 16; CDR3aa: CASSLLGTYYKGEQYF; CDR3nt: TGTGCCAGCAGCCTACTCGGGACTTACTATAAGGGGGAGCAGTACTTC
d_gene: .; v_gene: TRBV11-2; abundance: .; j_gene: TRBJ2-5; len: 13; CDR3aa: CASSLIQQETQYF; CDR3nt: TGTGCCAGCAGCTTGATCCAACAAGAGACCCAGTACTTC
d_gene: .; v_gene: TRBV29-1; abundance: many; j_gene: TRBJ2-7; len: 11; CDR3aa: CSVKFSYEQYF; CDR3nt: TGCAGCGTGAAGTTCTCCTACGAGCAGTACTTC
d_gene: .; v_gene: TRBV5-1; abundance: .; j_gene: TRBJ1-3; len: 14; CDR3aa: CASSRRFSGNTIYF; CDR3nt: TGCGCCAGCAGCCGACGGTTCTCTGGAAACACCATATATTTT
d_gene: .; v_gene: TRBV5-1; abundance: .; j_gene: TRBJ1-4; len: 13; CDR3aa: CASSDFTNEKLFF; CDR3nt: TGCGCCAGCAGCGACTTTACGAATGAAAAACTGTTTTTT
d_gene: .; v_gene: TRBV7-2; abundance: .; j_gene: TRBJ1-5; len: 15; CDR3aa: CASSVERGRNQPQHF; CDR3nt: TGTGCCAGCAGCGTAGAACGGGGGCGTAATCAGCCCCAGCATTTT